This T cell receptor beta chain comes out of a study of T cells after yellow fever vaccination. Across the study: In the case of low-cell-number fractions, SMART-Seq v4 Ultra Low Input was used for preparation.

One entry per CDR3 protein, called by TCRdb with MiXCR from the 5' RACE reads. The sample includes around 120,000 distinct CDR3 sequences, 12% to 15% of them seen just once. The study's findings and limits: The secondary response showed a weaker magnitude and a faster peak, day 5 versus 15. Of the clonotypes, a small share occurred in both CD4 and CD8 compartments.

Details on this clonotype: Its cognate antigen is unknown.

Per the germline V gene, CDR1 is MNHEY and CDR2 is SVGAGI. Between the trimmed V and J ends, which lost 0 bases and 4 bases, there was a span of 12 bases. The CDR3 loop spans 15 amino acids. Sequenced material: CD8+ T cells sorted from PBMCs, taken 5 days after the yellow fever booster vaccination. The chain joins TRBV6-5 to TRBJ1-2, with TRBD1 as a possible D gene (5 bases). The sequence was obtained from a man younger than 35 who received the YFV17D yellow fever vaccine. CDR3 sequence (DNA): TGTGCCAGCAGTTACTCGATCGGGGGTAGCTATGGCTACACCTTC. It translates to CASSYSIGGSYGYTF.